This T cell receptor beta chain was sequenced in a study of OX40 agonist ivuxolimab in advanced cancers. Study-wide results and limits: The investigators did not determine what antigen specificity the expanded peripheral T cells had.

Libraries were prepared by immunoSEQ multiplex PCR; TCRdb keeps only in-frame clonotypes and omits some of them. Among roughly 59,000 clones, about four fifths were seen once, and the ten largest hold about 1%. This clone has a single count. Its target is unknown. This clonotype was sampled from an adult with an advanced solid tumor such as melanoma, head and neck, liver or kidney cancer. The sample was CD4+ or CD8+ T cells sorted from blood, taken in a trial of the OX40 agonist ivuxolimab.

The CDR3 DNA reads TGTGCCACCAGGAATGGGGACAGGAACACCGGGGAGCTGTTTTTT. It translates to CATRNGDRNTGELFF. The chain combines TRBV10-3 with TRBJ2-2; 7 nucleotides align to TRBD1. Trimming cost V 10 bases and J 1 base; bases outside gene matches: 9. The CDR3 length is 15 residues. Germline CDR1 reads ENHRY; CDR2 reads SYGVKD.